These T cell receptor beta chains were read from a single sample in a study of T-cell reconstitution after alpha-beta-depleted transplantation in children. TCRdb reanalysed the PCR reads using MiXCR and keeps one entry per CDR3 protein. The sample shows around 600,000 distinct CDR3 sequences, over 9.5% of them seen only once. The source was PBMCs from the stem cell graft donor, collected from the stem cell graft. These receptors came from a human donor who donated a stem cell graft to a child with acute myeloid leukemia. Each CDR3 is given with its conserved first and last residue. The order of the fields is V gene, J gene, clone size, D gene, CDR3 DNA, CDR3 protein. A D gene is named only where the DNA matches it firmly. Rows give clone size only sometimes, using once, few, many, or a class for an expanded clone.

TRBV6-5	TRBJ1-1	many	-	TGTGCCAGCAGTTTCCAGGGCGGAGGCACTGAAGCTTTCTTT	CASSFQGGGTEAFF
TRBV5-1	TRBJ2-5	-	TRBD2	TGCGCCAGCAGCCCGCTCGGGAGGCGGGAGGGCCATGAGACCCAGTACTTC	CASSPLGRREGHETQYF
TRBV20-1	TRBJ2-7	few	TRBD2	TGCAGTGCTAGGCAAGACGGGGGGAATTCCTACGAGCAGTACTTC	CSARQDGGNSYEQYF
TRBV29-1	TRBJ2-2	many	TRBD1	TGCAGCGTTGGGACAGGGGGCGGTCGGGACACCGGGGAGCTGTTTTTT	CSVGTGGGRDTGELFF
TRBV28	TRBJ2-4	many	-	TGTGCCAGCAGTCTCTATCTCGGCAGGCAGTACTTC	CASSLYLGRQYF
TRBV29-1	TRBJ1-2	few	TRBD1	TGCAGCGTTGTCCCGCAGGGGGCGCACGGCTACACCTTC	CSVVPQGAHGYTF
TRBV4-3	TRBJ2-1	many	TRBD2	TGCGCCAGCAGCCTAGCGGGGCGAAACAATGAGCAGTTCTTC	CASSLAGRNNEQFF
TRBV6-1	TRBJ2-6	-	-	TGTGCCAGCCAGGGGGGGGGCTCTGGGGCCAACGTCCTGACTTTC	CASQGGGSGANVLTF
TRBV14	TRBJ2-3	few	TRBD2	TGTGCCAGCAGCCAAGAAGTCAGACTAGCGGGAGCAGATACGCAGTATTTT	CASSQEVRLAGADTQYF
TRBV20-1	TRBJ1-4	-	-	TGCAGTGCAGGCGGGGCTAATGAAAAACTGTTTTTT	CSAGGANEKLFF
TRBV4-2	TRBJ2-1	-	TRBD2	TGTGCCAGCAGCTCGGGGACTAGGGAGTTCTTC	CASSSGTREFF
TRBV5-6	TRBJ2-7	few	-	TGTGCCAGCAACCGAGGGCAGGCCCGCAGGAGCTCCTACGAGCAGTACTTC	CASNRGQARRSSYEQYF
TRBV28	TRBJ2-7	-	TRBD1	TGTGCCAGCTGGACAGGGGGAAGCTCCTACGAGCAGTACTTC	CASWTGGSSYEQYF
TRBV25-1	TRBJ2-1	-	-	TGTGCCAGCAGCGAAAGGAAGGGACGCAGCTCCTACAATGAGCAGTTCTTC	CASSERKGRSSYNEQFF
TRBV29-1	TRBJ2-7	few	-	TGCAGCGTTGAGTCGGACGCAACCTACGAGCAGTACTTC	CSVESDATYEQYF
TRBV7-2	TRBJ2-2	many	-	TGTGCCAGCAGCAGCTTAGCGCTTAGGACCAAAGAGCTGTTTTTT	CASSSLALRTKELFF
TRBV11-2	TRBJ1-2	-	TRBD1	TGTGCCAGCAGTTTCGGGACAGGGCGCGGGGTAGGGTATGGCTACACCTTC	CASSFGTGRGVGYGYTF